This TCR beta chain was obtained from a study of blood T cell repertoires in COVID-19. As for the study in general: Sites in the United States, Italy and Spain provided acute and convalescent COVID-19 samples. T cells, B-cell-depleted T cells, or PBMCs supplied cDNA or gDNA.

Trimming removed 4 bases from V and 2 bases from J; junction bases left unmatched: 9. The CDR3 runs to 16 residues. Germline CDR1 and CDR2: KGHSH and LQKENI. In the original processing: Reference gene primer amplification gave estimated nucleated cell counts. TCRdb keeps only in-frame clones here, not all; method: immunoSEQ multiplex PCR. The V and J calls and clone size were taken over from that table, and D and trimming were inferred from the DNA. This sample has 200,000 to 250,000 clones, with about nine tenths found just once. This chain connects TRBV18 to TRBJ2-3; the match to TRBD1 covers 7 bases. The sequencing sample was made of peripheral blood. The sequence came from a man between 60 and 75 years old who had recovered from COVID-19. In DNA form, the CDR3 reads TGTGCCAGCTCACTTCAGGGGACAGCCATCACAGATACGCAGTATTTT. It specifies CASSLQGTAITDTQYF. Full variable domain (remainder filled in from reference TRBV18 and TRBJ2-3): NAGVMQNPRHLVRRRGQEARLRCSPMKGHSHVYWYRQLPEEGLKFMVYLQKENIIDESGMPKERFSAEFPKEGPSILRIQQVVRGDSAAYFCASSLQGTAITDTQYFGPGTRLTVL.